This TCR beta chain is from a study of response to subunit inactivated influenza vaccine. This clonotype has only a few counts. Trimming removed 10 bases from V and 4 bases from J, with 14 bases in between. Germline CDR1 and CDR2: MDHEN and SYDVKM. There are 12 residues in the CDR3. TCRdb re-analysed the RT-PCR reads in MiXCR, keeping a single row per CDR3 protein. The sample consists of roughly 500,000 distinct CDR3 sequences, 25% of them appearing once. The sequencing here drew on CD4+ T cells sorted from PBMCs, taken roughly 5 days after vaccination. The V and J genes are TRBV28 and TRBJ2-7; no reliable D call. This TCR came from a man in his fifties who received an inactivated influenza vaccine. This CDR3 reads CATYRQGYEQYF. In DNA form, the CDR3 reads TGTGCCACCTACCGGCAAGGGTACGAGCAGTACTTC.